A selection of T cell receptor beta chains follows, all from one sample in a study of shared clonotypes between healthy human individuals. The table came from immunoSEQ multiplex PCR; TCRdb's copy has only in-frame clones and leaves some out. The profile shows around 2.5 million clones, 80% to 95% of them singletons. Sequences were obtained from naive CD4+ T cells from PBMCs. These receptors all come from a man aged 18 to 29 in good health. Some clones in this sample may be carry-over from other donors' samples. Both conserved end residues are part of each CDR3. Each record gives: J gene, clone size, D gene, V gene, CDR3 DNA, CDR3 protein. D genes are given only for firm matches. Clone size is shown for a subset of rows, as once, few, many or a class of expanded clone.

>TRBJ2-7|NA|NA|TRBV10-2
TGCGCCAGCAGTATCCCGGGGGACTCAGGCTCCTACGAGCAGTACTTC
CASSIPGDSGSYEQYF
>TRBJ1-2|NA|NA|TRBV20-1
TGCAGTGCTAGTTCAGGGAATGGCTACACCTTC
CSASSGNGYTF
>TRBJ2-7|NA|TRBD2|TRBV7-2
TGTGCCAGCAGCTCCGATCTACTAGCGTACGAGCAGTACTTC
CASSSDLLAYEQYF
>TRBJ1-3|NA|NA|TRBV4-1
TGCGCCAGCAGCCAAGCAGGGGCCACGCGGGGAAACACCATATATTTT
CASSQAGATRGNTIYF
>TRBJ2-2|NA|TRBD2|TRBV7-2
TGTGCCAGCAGCTTATTGGGACTAGCGGGAGGCGGGGAGCTGTTTTTT
CASSLLGLAGGGELFF
>TRBJ2-7|NA|TRBD1|TRBV5-1
TGCGCCAGCAGCGGAGGACAGGGGGCTCTCTCCTACGAGCAGTACTTC
CASSGGQGALSYEQYF
>TRBJ2-2|NA|NA|TRBV29-1
TGCAGCGTTGACAGAACGAACACCGGGGAGCTGTTTTTT
CSVDRTNTGELFF
>TRBJ1-2|NA|NA|TRBV28
TGTGCCAGCAGTTTATTCGGGCGGGGCCGGAGCTACACCTTC
CASSLFGRGRSYTF
>TRBJ1-3|NA|TRBD1|TRBV15
TGTGCCACCAGTCCGACAGGGGGAAACACCATATATTTT
CATSPTGGNTIYF
>TRBJ1-2|NA|NA|TRBV9
TGTGCCAGCAGCGTACGTCCCCAGCCCCCGCACACCTTC
CASSVRPQPPHTF
>TRBJ1-4|NA|NA|TRBV5-4
TGTGCCAGCAGCTTGGACGGTAGGGATAATGAAAAACTGTTTTTT
CASSLDGRDNEKLFF
>TRBJ2-3|NA|NA|TRBV11-2
TGTGCCAGCACTATAGGGGCGGGAAGGGGCACAGATACGCAGTATTTT
CASTIGAGRGTDTQYF
>TRBJ2-7|NA|NA|TRBV5-8
TGTGCCAGCAGCGGGTTACAGGGATACTACGAGCAGTACTTC
CASSGLQGYYEQYF
>TRBJ1-1|NA|NA|TRBV29-1
TGCAGCGTTAAAGTCACTGAAGCTTTCTTT
CSVKVTEAFF
>TRBJ2-7|NA|TRBD1|TRBV5-1
TGCGCCAGCAGCCACGGGACAGGGCATGAGCAGTACTTC
CASSHGTGHEQYF
>TRBJ2-7|few|NA|TRBV2
TGTGCCAGCAGAGAATACATCGACGGCGGCGAGCAGTACTTC
CASREYIDGGEQYF
>TRBJ2-1|NA|NA|TRBV27
TGTGCCACTTGGCGATTGCGCTCCTACAATGAGCAGTTCTTC
CATWRLRSYNEQFF
>TRBJ2-1|few|TRBD2|TRBV5-4
TGTGCCAGCAGGAGTACTAGCGGGGGCTACAATGAGCAGTTCTTC
CASRSTSGGYNEQFF
>TRBJ2-3|NA|TRBD2|TRBV7-9
TGTGCCAGCTCCCCCGGGGGGGGCCTGGATACGCAGTATTTT
CASSPGGGLDTQYF
>TRBJ2-2|NA|NA|TRBV5-1
TGCGCCAGCAGCTTTGGCGGGACGAACACCGGGGAGCTGTTTTTT
CASSFGGTNTGELFF
>TRBJ2-5|NA|TRBD1|TRBV28
TGTGCCAGCAGTATACCGGACAGGGCAAAAGAGACCCAGTACTTC
CASSIPDRAKETQYF
>TRBJ2-3|NA|NA|TRBV5-1
TGCGCCAGCAGCTTGGATTCCGGGCTGGATACGCAGTATTTT
CASSLDSGLDTQYF
>TRBJ1-1|once|NA|TRBV4-1
TGCGCCAGCAGCCTTTCGGACAGTTTGAACACTGAAGCTTTCTTT
CASSLSDSLNTEAFF
>TRBJ2-2|NA|NA|TRBV27
TGTGCCAGCAGGCCGACAGAGTCGAACACCGGGGAGCTGTTTTTT
CASRPTESNTGELFF